Presented here are 22 T cell receptor beta chains from one specimen sequenced in a study of Ad26.COV2.S vaccination and SARS-CoV-2 variants (dated by TCRdb to about 2021). Library preparation was by the immunoSEQ multiplex PCR assay. TCRdb holds this immuneACCESS table with in-frame rearrangements only. Some clones are missing; in checked studies, unresolved V genes explain under half, and the rest has no known cause. In this sample the table shows just over 350,000 clones, about 92% of which occur a single time. The leading ten clones occupy roughly 3.9% of the sample. The time point label, as the study defines it: individuals recovered from natural SARS-CoV-2 infection. The material sequenced was peripheral blood, taken after recovery from COVID-19. All receptors come from a human donor who had recovered from COVID-19.

The rearrangement uses TRBV7-2 and TRBJ2-7; TRBD2 might be the D (6 bases). The CDR3 loop spans 15 amino acids. CDR1 SGHTA and CDR2 FQGNSA come from the germline V gene. V was clipped by 2 bases and J by 2 bases, with 13 bases between them. The CDR3 here is CASSLIAGGAYEQYF. Here the CDR3 DNA reads TGTGCCAGCAGCTTAATAGCCGGGGGAGCCTACGAGCAGTACTTC.

The rearrangement links TRBV7-2 to TRBJ1-1; D ambiguous. The CDR3 has 14 residues. Germline V gene lookup returns CDR1 SGHTA and CDR2 FQGNSA. Between the trimmed V and J ends, which lost 3 bases and 6 bases, there was a span of 14 bases. As DNA, the CDR3 is TGTGCCAGCAGCTTTTCAGGACTACCGGCTGAAGCTTTCTTT. Protein sequence: CASSFSGLPAEAFF.

The V call is TRBV7-6, the J call TRBJ2-1; possible D gene TRBD2, 5 bases. The ends were cut back, 1 base at V and 7 bases at J, with 8 bases in the middle. The CDR3 length is 13 residues. Germline CDR1 is SGHVS and CDR2 is FNYEAQ. The CDR3 spells CASSLDRGNEQFF. As DNA, the CDR3 is TGTGCCAGCAGCTTAGATCGGGGTAATGAGCAGTTCTTC.

This chain's CDR3 is CASSPPFPDTQYF. For the CDR3, the DNA is TGCGCCAGCAGCCCTCCATTTCCAGATACGCAGTATTTT. V usage is TRBV5-1 and J usage is TRBJ2-3; no firm D call. CDR3 length: 13 amino acids. The germline CDR1 and CDR2 sequences are SGHRS and YFSETQ. V lost 4 bases to trimming and J lost 4 bases, with 10 bases between them.

CDR3 loop: CASSSPGHNIQYF. The CDR3 DNA follows: TGTGCCAGCAGCTCGCCCGGACATAACATTCAGTACTTC. The chain links TRBV5-8 to TRBJ2-4; perhaps TRBD1 as D (5 bases). V shed 3 bases and J shed 7 bases, with 11 bases lying between them. Germline-derived CDR1 and CDR2 are SGHTS and YDEGEE. This CDR3 has 13 amino acids.

The CDR3 DNA follows: TGTGCCAGCAGCCAGACAGGGAACACTGAAGCTTTCTTT. Translation: CASSQTGNTEAFF. The chain employs TRBV5-6 and TRBJ1-1; weak D call: TRBD1 (6 bases). Trimming removed 4 bases from V and 1 base from J, with 8 bases in between. Looked up from germline, CDR1 is SGHDT and CDR2 is YYEEEE. This CDR3 is 13 amino acids long.

This clone was observed a single time. The CDR3 nucleotides are TGCGCCAGCAGTGACCTGGGGCCGGACGGCTCCTACGAGCAGTACTTC. Amino acids: CASSDLGPDGSYEQYF. This chain uses TRBV10-2 with TRBJ2-7, with a possible D match to TRBD1 (5 bases). This CDR3 spans 16 amino acids. The ends were cut back, 3 bases at V and 0 bases at J, with 15 bases in the middle. CDR1 and CDR2 from the germline V gene are WSHSY and SAAADI.

V gene TRBV3-1 (or the pseudogene TRBV3-2) combines with J gene TRBJ2-1, with TRBD2 identical over 9 bases. This CDR3 has 16 amino acids. CDR1 LGHDT and CDR2 YNNKEL come from the germline V gene (reference sequence). Losses at the gene ends were 4 bases for V and 7 bases for J; bases not matched to a gene: 11. The CDR3 sequence is CASSPLGGGALNEQFF. CDR3 DNA: TGTGCCAGCAGCCCACTGGGCGGGGGGGCTCTTAATGAGCAGTTCTTC.

The V and J genes are TRBV5-6 and TRBJ2-5; D call uncertain. CDR3 length equals 14 residues. Trimming cost V 6 bases and J 8 bases, with 20 bases left between them. In germline, CDR1 is SGHDT, CDR2 YYEEEE. The CDR3, as DNA: TGTGCCAGCACTCACGGCGGCAGAAAGGAAACCCAGTACTTC. Translating it yields CASTHGGRKETQYF.

This clone came up once. This chain connects TRBV27 to TRBJ2-3, with a tentative D call TRBD2 (6 bases). Trimming took off 2 bases at V and 2 bases at J, with 11 bases between the two ends. CDR1 and CDR2 from the germline V gene are MNHEY and SMNVEV (reference sequence). This CDR3 region has 15 residues. The CDR3 bases are TGTGCCAGCAGTTTACAAGCGGGTCACACAGATACGCAGTATTTT. Residues: CASSLQAGHTDTQYF.

This clone was seen only once. The chain is built from TRBV5-5 and TRBJ2-3, with 8 bases aligning to TRBD1. Germline trimming cut 0 bases from V and 2 bases from J; bases unmatched to any gene: 2. The CDR3 is 15 amino acids. Germline V gene sequence: CDR1 SGHKS, CDR2 YYEKEE (reference sequence). CDR3 residues: CASSLDRGTTDTQYF. CDR3 nucleotide sequence: TGTGCCAGCAGCTTGGACAGGGGGACCACAGATACGCAGTATTTT.

This clone was seen a few times. J is TRBJ1-5 and V is TRBV5-1, with a weak D call TRBD1 (5 bases). The CDR3 sequence is 15 residues long. Germline V gene lookup returns CDR1 SGHRS and CDR2 YFSETQ. Trimming removed 0 bases from V and 2 bases from J, with 9 bases in between. CDR3 loop: CASSLEGEGNQPQHF. In DNA, the CDR3 is TGCGCCAGCAGCTTGGAAGGGGAGGGCAATCAGCCCCAGCATTTT. Full variable domain (outside the CDR3, taken from reference TRBV5-1 and TRBJ1-5): KAGVTQTPRYLIKTRGQQVTLSCSPISGHRSVSWYQQTPGQGLQFLFEYFSETQRNKGNFPGRFSGRQFSNSRSEMNVSTLELGDSALYLCASSLEGEGNQPQHFGDGTRLSIL.

This clone was seen just once. The J gene is TRBJ1-1, the V gene TRBV27; 8 bases fit TRBD1. This CDR3 spans 14 amino acids. Losses at the gene ends were 2 bases for V and 4 bases for J; bases not matched to a gene: 3. CDR1 and CDR2 from the germline V gene are MNHEY and SMNVEV (reference sequence). Here the CDR3 reads CASSLNRGVTEAFF. DNA for the CDR3: TGTGCCAGCAGTTTAAACAGGGGGGTCACTGAAGCTTTCTTT.

The chain has TRBV7-3 and TRBJ2-5; TRBD2 matches 11 bases. V lost 6 bases, J lost 5 bases, and 5 bases stayed unmatched. CDR3 length equals 14 residues. Germline V gene sequence: CDR1 SGHTA, CDR2 FQGTGA. CDR3 region: CASRGRTSGETQYF. Written as DNA, the CDR3 is TGTGCCAGCAGGGGCCGGACTAGCGGGGAGACCCAGTACTTC.

The J gene is TRBJ2-2, the V gene TRBV11-2; the match to TRBD1 covers 7 bases. The germline V gene encodes CDR1 SGHAT and CDR2 FQNNGV. The CDR3 extends over 16 amino acids. The J segment lost 6 bases and the V segment lost 5 bases, leaving 12 bases of the junction unmatched. As DNA, the CDR3 is TGTGCCAGCAGCCGCACGGCGAGGGGGCAGGCCGGGGAGCTGTTTTTT. Protein sequence: CASSRTARGQAGELFF.

The V gene is TRBV11-2, the J gene TRBJ2-3, with D possibly being TRBD1 or TRBD2 (5 bases each). With 1 base removed from V and 2 bases from J, the gap between germline ends came to 13 bases. Germline V gene sequence: CDR1 SGHAT, CDR2 FQNNGV. CDR3 size: 16 residues. The CDR3 DNA sequence: TGTGCCAGCAGCTTAGGCAGGGACGAACCCACAGATACGCAGTATTTT. Translation gives CASSLGRDEPTDTQYF.

The chain is built from TRBV3-1 (or the pseudogene TRBV3-2) and TRBJ2-3, with a possible D match to TRBD2 (5 bases). Germline CDR1 reads LGHDT; CDR2 reads YNNKEL (reference sequence). The CDR3 covers 15 residues. V was shortened by 0 bases and J by 6 bases, with 13 bases between the two germline ends. This CDR3 reads CASSQDRGGFDTQYF. CDR3 DNA sequence: TGTGCCAGCAGCCAAGACCGGGGTGGGTTTGATACGCAGTATTTT.

The chain recombines TRBV11-2 with TRBJ2-2, with D maybe TRBD2 (6 bases). The CDR3 length is 13 residues. Trimming removed 1 base from V and 8 bases from J, with 8 bases in between. CDR1 and CDR2 from the germline V gene are SGHAT and FQNNGV. CDR3 residues: CASSLVLAGELFF. In DNA form, the CDR3 reads TGTGCCAGCAGCTTAGTCCTAGCGGGGGAGCTGTTTTTT.

The rearrangement links TRBV6-5 to TRBJ1-3; D is ambiguous. V was pared by 3 bases and J by 2 bases, with 8 bases between. This CDR3 is 14 amino acids long. The germline V gene has CDR1 MNHEY and CDR2 SVGAGI. The DNA of the CDR3 is TGTGCCAGCAGTTATACGGGTACTGGAAACACCATATATTTT. As protein: CASSYTGTGNTIYF.

The chain employs TRBV7-9 and TRBJ1-4; TRBD1 might be the D (5 bases). Between the trimmed V and J ends, which lost 1 base and 3 bases, there was a span of 12 bases. This CDR3 has 16 amino acids. Looked up from germline, CDR1 is SEHNR and CDR2 is FQNEAQ (reference sequence). The CDR3 region has the DNA TGTGCCAGCAGCTTAGACGCAGGGCTGGCTAATGAAAAACTGTTTTTT. Translating it yields CASSLDAGLANEKLFF.

The count of this clone is one. The CDR3 sequence: CASSPGTLYEQYF. Written as DNA, the CDR3 is TGTGCCAGCAGCCCGGGGACTCTATACGAGCAGTACTTC. V and J are TRBV3-1 (or the pseudogene TRBV3-2) and TRBJ2-7; possible D gene TRBD2, 6 bases. The CDR3 spans 13 residues. Trimming removed 4 bases from V and 4 bases from J, with 11 bases in between. Germline CDR1 is LGHDT and CDR2 is YNNKEL (reference sequence).

J is TRBJ1-2 and V is TRBV5-4; D unclear. Trimming left V 4 bases short and J 7 bases short, with 17 bases between. CDR3 length: 14 amino acids. Germline lookup yields CDR1 SGHNT and CDR2 YYREEE (reference sequence). The CDR3 DNA reads TGTGCCAGCAGCCCGGTCGACGCTCCGATTGGCTACACCTTC. Its translation: CASSPVDAPIGYTF. The variable domain in full, with the rest retrieved from reference TRBV5-4 and TRBJ1-2, is ETGVTQSPTHLIKTRGQQVTLRCSSQSGHNTVSWYQQALGQGPQFIFQYYREEENGRGNFPPRFSGLQFPNYSSELNVNALELDDSALYLCASSPVDAPIGYTFGSGTRLTVV.